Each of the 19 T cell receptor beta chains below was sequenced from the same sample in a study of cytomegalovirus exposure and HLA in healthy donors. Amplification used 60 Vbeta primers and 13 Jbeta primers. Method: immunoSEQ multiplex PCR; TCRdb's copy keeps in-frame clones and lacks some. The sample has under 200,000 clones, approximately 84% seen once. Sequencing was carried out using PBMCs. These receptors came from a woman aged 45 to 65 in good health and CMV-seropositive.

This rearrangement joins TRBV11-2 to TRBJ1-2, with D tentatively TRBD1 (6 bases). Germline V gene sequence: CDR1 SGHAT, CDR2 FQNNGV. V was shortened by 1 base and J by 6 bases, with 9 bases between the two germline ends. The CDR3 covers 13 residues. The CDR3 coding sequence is TGTGCCAGCAGCTTAGGTGCAGGGGATGGCTACACCTTC. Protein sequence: CASSLGAGDGYTF.

The CDR3 DNA is TGTGCCAGCAGCCCCCCTGGAGGGAACTACGAGCAGTACTTC. Its protein is CASSPPGGNYEQYF. The V gene is TRBV9, the J gene TRBJ2-7; D is perhaps TRBD2 (6 bases). Per the germline V gene, CDR1 is SGDLS and CDR2 is YYNGEE. The CDR3 is 14 amino acids. V lost 4 bases and J lost 3, with 14 bases in between.

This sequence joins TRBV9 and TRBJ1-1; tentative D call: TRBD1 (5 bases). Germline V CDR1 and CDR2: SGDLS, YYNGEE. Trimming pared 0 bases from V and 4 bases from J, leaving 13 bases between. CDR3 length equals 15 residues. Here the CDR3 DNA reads TGTGCCAGCAGCGTAGTGACAGCACCTCCCACTGAAGCTTTCTTT. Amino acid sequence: CASSVVTAPPTEAFF.

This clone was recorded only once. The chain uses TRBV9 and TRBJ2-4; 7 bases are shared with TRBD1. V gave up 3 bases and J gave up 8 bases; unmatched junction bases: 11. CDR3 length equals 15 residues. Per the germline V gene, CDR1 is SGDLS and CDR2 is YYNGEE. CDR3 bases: TGTGCCAGCAGCGAAAAACAGGGGAAGTGGGACATTCAGTACTTC. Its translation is CASSEKQGKWDIQYF.

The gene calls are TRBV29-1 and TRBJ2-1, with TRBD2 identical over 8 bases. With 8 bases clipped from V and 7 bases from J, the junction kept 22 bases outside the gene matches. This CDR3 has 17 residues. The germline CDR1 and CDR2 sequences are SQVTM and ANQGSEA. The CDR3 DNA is TGCAGCACCGGAAGACCGACGGGGGGGACGGAAAGGAATGAGCAGTTCTTC. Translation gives CSTGRPTGGTERNEQFF.

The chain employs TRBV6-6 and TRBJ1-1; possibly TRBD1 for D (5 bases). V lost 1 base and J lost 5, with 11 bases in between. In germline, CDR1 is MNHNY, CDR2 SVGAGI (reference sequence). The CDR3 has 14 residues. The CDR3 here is CASSYLGGETEAFF. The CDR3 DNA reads TGTGCCAGCAGTTACTTAGGAGGGGAAACTGAAGCTTTCTTT.

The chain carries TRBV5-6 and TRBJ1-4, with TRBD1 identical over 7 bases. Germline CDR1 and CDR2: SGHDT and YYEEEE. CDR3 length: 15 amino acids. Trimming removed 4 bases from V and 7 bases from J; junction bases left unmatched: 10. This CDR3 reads CASSVLRGASEKLFF. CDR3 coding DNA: TGTGCCAGCAGCGTACTCAGGGGGGCTTCTGAAAAACTGTTTTTT.

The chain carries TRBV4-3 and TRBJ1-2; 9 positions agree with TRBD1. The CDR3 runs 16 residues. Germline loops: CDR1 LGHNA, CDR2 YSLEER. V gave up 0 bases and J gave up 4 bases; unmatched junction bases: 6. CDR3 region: CASSQDATGGAYGYTF. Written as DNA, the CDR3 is TGCGCCAGCAGCCAAGATGCCACAGGGGGCGCCTATGGCTACACCTTC.

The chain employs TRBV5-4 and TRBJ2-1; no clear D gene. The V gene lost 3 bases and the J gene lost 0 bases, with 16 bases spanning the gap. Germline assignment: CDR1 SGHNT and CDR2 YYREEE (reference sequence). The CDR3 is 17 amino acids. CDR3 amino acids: CASSSARGDSSYNEQFF. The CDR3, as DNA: TGTGCCAGCAGCTCGGCCCGCGGCGATAGCTCCTACAATGAGCAGTTCTTC.

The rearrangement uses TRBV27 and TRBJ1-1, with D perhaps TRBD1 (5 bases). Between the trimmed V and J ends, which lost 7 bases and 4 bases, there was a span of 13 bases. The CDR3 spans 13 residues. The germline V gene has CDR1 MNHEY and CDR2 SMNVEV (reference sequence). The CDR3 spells CASIGTPGTEAFF. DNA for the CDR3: TGTGCCAGCATCGGGACTCCGGGCACTGAAGCTTTCTTT.

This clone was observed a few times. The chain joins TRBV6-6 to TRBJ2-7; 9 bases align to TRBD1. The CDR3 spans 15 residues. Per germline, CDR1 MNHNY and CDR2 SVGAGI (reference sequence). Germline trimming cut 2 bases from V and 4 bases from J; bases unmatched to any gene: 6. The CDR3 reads CASSYEGTGRYEQYF. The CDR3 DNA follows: TGTGCCAGCAGTTACGAAGGGACAGGGAGATACGAGCAGTACTTC.

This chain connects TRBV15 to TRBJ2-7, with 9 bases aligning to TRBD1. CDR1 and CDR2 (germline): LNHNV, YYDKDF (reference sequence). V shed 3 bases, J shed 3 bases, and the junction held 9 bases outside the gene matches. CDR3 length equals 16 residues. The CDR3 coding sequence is TGTGCCACCAGCAGGGGTACAGGGGGCTCCCGCTACGAGCAGTACTTC. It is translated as CATSRGTGGSRYEQYF. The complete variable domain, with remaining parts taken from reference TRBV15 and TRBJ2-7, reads DAMVIQNPRYQVTQFGKPVTLSCSQTLNHNVMYWYQQKSSQAPKLLFHYYDKDFNNEADTPDNFQSRRPNTSFCFLDIRSPGLGDTAMYLCATSRGTGGSRYEQYFGPGTRLTVT.

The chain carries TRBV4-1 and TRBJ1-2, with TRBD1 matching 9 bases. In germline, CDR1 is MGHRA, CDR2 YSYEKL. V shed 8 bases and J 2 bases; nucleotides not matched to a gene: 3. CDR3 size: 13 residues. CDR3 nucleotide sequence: TGCGCCAGCCGGGGACAGGGAAACTATGGCTACACCTTC. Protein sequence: CASRGQGNYGYTF.

CDR3 bases: TGCAGCGTTGGACTGTCCGCTGAAGCTTTCTTT. It yields the protein CSVGLSAEAFF. The V call is TRBV29-1, the J call TRBJ1-1; D is unclear. The V gene's germline CDR1 is SQVTM and CDR2 ANQGSEA. This CDR3 has 11 amino acids. V dropped 4 bases and J dropped 6 bases, with 9 bases sitting between them.

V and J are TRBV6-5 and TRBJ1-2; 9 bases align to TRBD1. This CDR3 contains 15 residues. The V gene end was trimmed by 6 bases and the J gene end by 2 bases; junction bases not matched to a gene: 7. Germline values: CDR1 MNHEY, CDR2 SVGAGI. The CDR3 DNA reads TGTGCCAGCAGCCCCGGACAGGGGAGGAACTATGGCTACACCTTC. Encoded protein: CASSPGQGRNYGYTF.

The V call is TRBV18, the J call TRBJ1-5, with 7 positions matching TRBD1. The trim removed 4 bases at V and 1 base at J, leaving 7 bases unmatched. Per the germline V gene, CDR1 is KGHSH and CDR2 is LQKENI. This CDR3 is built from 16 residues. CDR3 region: CASSLDMTGSNQPQHF. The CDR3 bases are TGTGCCAGCTCACTTGATATGACAGGGAGCAATCAGCCCCAGCATTTT.

The CDR3 sequence: CASSLSTSLLTDTQYF. CDR3 DNA sequence: TGCGCCAGCAGCTTGTCTACTAGCCTACTCACAGATACGCAGTATTTT. The chain carries TRBV5-1 and TRBJ2-3; tentative D call: TRBD2 (6 bases). The CDR3 loop spans 16 amino acids. Trimming took off 1 base at V and 2 bases at J, with 14 bases between the two ends. From germline, CDR1 is SGHRS and CDR2 YFSETQ.

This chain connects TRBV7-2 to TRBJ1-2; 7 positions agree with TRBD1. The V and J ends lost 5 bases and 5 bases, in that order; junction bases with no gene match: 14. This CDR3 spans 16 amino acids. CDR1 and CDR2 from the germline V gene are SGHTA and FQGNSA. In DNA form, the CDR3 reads TGTGCCAGCAGCAACCAACCGGGACAGAGGGTATATGGCTACACCTTC. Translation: CASSNQPGQRVYGYTF.

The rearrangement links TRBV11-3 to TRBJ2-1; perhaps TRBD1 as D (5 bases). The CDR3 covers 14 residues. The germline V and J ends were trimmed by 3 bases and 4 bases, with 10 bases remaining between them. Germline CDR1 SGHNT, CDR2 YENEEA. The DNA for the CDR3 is TGTGCCAGCAGCTTTGGGGCCCGGTACAATGAGCAGTTCTTC. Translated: CASSFGARYNEQFF.